Shown below are 6 T cell receptor beta chains from a single sample sequenced in a study of OX40 agonist ivuxolimab in advanced cancers. Clones were sequenced by immunoSEQ multiplex PCR, and TCRdb holds only the in-frame ones, with some missing. The repertoire includes roughly 100,000 clones, about 87% of them detected once, and 6.5% to 9% sits in the top ten. This sample comprised CD4+ or CD8+ T cells sorted from blood, obtained in a trial of the OX40 agonist ivuxolimab. The receptor set was obtained from an adult with an advanced solid tumor such as melanoma, head and neck, liver or kidney cancer.

The chain joins TRBV19 to TRBJ2-1, with D possibly TRBD2 on 5 matching bases. V was shortened by 5 bases and J by 4 bases, with 18 bases between the two germline ends. CDR3 length equals 16 residues. Per germline, CDR1 LNHDA and CDR2 SQIVND (reference sequence). The CDR3 sequence is CASSLPVGGGYNEQFF. As DNA, the CDR3 is TGTGCCAGTAGTTTGCCTGTCGGAGGCGGGTACAATGAGCAGTTCTTC.

J is TRBJ2-7 and V is TRBV19, with D tentatively TRBD2 (6 bases). Germline-derived CDR1 and CDR2 are LNHDA and SQIVND (reference sequence). V dropped 5 bases and J dropped 1 base, with 15 bases sitting between them. The CDR3 totals 15 residues. The DNA of the CDR3 is TGTGCCAGTAGTGTCGGCGGGGAGAGGTCCTACGAGCAGTACTTC. Protein: CASSVGGERSYEQYF.

In DNA, the CDR3 is TGTGCCAGCAGTTTATCAGCGGGAGCGGCTGAGCAGTACTTC. It codes for CASSLSAGAAEQYF. This chain connects TRBV27 to TRBJ2-5, with TRBD2 identical over 8 bases. The CDR3 extends over 14 amino acids. In germline, CDR1 is MNHEY, CDR2 SMNVEV (reference sequence). V shed 0 bases, J shed 11 bases, and the junction held 8 bases outside the gene matches.

The chain is built from TRBV2 and TRBJ2-3; TRBD2 agrees at 7 bases. The CDR3 length is 16 residues. CDR1 SNHLY and CDR2 FYNNEI come from the germline V gene. Unmatched junction bases numbered 8, after V lost 2 bases and J lost 3 bases. The CDR3 nucleotides are TGTGCCAGCAGTGAATTCGGCGGGAGCGCTACAGATACGCAGTATTTT. Translated, it gives CASSEFGGSATDTQYF.

The chain uses TRBV5-4 and TRBJ2-2, with unresolved D. Germline-derived CDR1 and CDR2 are SGHNT and YYREEE (reference sequence). V dropped 0 bases and J dropped 1 base, with 7 bases sitting between them. CDR3 length: 15 amino acids. This CDR3 is CASSLESGNTGELFF. CDR3 coding DNA: TGTGCCAGCAGCTTGGAGAGTGGGAACACCGGGGAGCTGTTTTTT.

V usage is TRBV15 and J usage is TRBJ2-7, with D uncertain. V lost 2 bases and J lost 3, with 17 bases in between. The CDR3 consists of 16 residues. Germline V CDR1 and CDR2: LNHNV, YYDKDF (reference sequence). This CDR3 is CATSRRDQSSGYEQYF. For the CDR3, the DNA is TGTGCCACCAGCAGAAGAGACCAGTCCTCGGGCTACGAGCAGTACTTC.